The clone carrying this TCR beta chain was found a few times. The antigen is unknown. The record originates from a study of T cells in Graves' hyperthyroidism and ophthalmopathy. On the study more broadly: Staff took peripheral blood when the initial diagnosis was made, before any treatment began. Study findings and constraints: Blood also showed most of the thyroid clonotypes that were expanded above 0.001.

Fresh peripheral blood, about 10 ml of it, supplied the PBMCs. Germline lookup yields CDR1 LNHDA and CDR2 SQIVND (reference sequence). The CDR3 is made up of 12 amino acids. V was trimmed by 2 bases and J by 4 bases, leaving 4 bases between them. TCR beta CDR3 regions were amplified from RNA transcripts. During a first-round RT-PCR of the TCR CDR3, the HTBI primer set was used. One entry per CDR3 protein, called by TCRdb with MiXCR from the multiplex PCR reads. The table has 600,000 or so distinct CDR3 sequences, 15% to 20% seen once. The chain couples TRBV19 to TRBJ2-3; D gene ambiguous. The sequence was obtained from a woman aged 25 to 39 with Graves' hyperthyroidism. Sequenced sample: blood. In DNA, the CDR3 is TGTGCCAGTAGTATAACGCCAGATACGCAGTATTTT. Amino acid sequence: CASSITPDTQYF.